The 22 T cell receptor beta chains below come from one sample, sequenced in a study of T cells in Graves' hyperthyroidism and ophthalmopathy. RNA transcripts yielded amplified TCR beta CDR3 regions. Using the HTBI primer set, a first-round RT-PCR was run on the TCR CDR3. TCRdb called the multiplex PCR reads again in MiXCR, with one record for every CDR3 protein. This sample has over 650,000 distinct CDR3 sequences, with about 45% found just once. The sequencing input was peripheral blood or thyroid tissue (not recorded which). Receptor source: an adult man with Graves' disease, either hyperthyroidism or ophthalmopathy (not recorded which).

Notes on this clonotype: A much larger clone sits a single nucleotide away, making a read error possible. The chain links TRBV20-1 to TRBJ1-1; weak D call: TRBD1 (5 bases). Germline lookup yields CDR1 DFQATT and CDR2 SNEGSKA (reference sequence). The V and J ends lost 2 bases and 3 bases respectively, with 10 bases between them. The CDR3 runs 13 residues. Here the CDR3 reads CSARQGRYTEAFF. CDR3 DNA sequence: TGCAGTGCTAGACAGGGAAGGTACACTGAAGCTTTCTTT.

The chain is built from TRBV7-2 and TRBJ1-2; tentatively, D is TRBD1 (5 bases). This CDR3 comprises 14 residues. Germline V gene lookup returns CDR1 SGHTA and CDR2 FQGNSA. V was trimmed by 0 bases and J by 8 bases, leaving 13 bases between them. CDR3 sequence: CASSLAGQLNGYTF. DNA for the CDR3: TGTGCCAGCAGCTTAGCCGGACAACTCAACGGCTACACCTTC.

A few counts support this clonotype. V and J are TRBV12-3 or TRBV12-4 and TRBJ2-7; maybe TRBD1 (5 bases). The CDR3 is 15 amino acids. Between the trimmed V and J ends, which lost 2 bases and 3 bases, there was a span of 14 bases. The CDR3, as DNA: TGTGCCAGCAGTTTACAGGGTAATAGTTTCTACGAGCAGTACTTC. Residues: CASSLQGNSFYEQYF.

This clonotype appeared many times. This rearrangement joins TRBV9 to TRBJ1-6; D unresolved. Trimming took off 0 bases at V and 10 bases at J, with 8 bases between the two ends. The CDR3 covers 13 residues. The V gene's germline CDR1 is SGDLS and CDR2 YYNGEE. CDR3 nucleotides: TGTGCCAGCAGCGTAGTGGATCAATCACCCCTCCACTTT. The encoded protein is CASSVVDQSPLHF.

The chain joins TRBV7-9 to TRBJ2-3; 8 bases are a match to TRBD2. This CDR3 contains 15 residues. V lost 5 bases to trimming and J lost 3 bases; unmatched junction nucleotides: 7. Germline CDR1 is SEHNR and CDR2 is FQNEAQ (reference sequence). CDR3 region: CASSQPGLETDTQYF. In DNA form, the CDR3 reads TGTGCCAGCAGCCAACCGGGACTAGAGACAGATACGCAGTATTTT.

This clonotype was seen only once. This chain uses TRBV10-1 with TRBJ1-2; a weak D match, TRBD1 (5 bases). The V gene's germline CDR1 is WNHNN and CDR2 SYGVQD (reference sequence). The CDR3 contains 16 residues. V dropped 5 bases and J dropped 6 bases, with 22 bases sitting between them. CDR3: CASSSLLSGRTHGYTF. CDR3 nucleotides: TGCGCCAGCAGTTCACTTCTATCGGGGCGTACCCATGGCTACACCTTC.

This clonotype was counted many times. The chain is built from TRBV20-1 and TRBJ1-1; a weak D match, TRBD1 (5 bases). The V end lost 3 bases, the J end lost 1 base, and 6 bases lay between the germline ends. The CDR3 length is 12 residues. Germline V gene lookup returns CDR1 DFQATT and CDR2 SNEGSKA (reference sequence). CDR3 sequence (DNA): TGCAGTGCTAGCGGGGGGAACACTGAAGCTTTCTTT. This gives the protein CSASGGNTEAFF.

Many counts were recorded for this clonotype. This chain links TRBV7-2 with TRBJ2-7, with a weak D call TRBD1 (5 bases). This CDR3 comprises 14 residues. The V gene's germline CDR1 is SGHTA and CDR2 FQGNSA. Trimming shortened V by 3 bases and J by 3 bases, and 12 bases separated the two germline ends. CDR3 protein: CASSFRAKDYEQYF. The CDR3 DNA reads TGTGCCAGCAGCTTCAGGGCCAAGGACTACGAGCAGTACTTC.

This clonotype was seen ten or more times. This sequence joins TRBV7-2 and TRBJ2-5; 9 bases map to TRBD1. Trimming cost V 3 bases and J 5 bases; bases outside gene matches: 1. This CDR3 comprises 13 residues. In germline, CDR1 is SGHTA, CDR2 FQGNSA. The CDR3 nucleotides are TGTGCCAGCAGCTTCACAGGGGGCGAGACCCAGTACTTC. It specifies CASSFTGGETQYF.

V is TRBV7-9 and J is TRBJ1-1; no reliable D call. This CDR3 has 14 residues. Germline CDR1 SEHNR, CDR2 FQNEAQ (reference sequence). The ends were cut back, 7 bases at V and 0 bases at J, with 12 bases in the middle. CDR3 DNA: TGTGCCAGCACCACCCCCCTTATGAACACTGAAGCTTTCTTT. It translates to CASTTPLMNTEAFF.

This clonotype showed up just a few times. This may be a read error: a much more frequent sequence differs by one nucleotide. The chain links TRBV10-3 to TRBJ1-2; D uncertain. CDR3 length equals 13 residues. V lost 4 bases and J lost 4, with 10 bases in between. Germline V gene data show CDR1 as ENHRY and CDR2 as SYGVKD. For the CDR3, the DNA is TGTGCCATCAGTGGGTCGACCGGCTATGGCTACACCTTC. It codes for CAISGSTGYGYTF.

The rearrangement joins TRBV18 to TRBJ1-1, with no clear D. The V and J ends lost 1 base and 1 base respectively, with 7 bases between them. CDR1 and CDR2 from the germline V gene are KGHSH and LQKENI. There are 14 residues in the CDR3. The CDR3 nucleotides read TGTGCCAGCTCACCACTTGCAGAGAACACTGAAGCTTTCTTT. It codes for CASSPLAENTEAFF.

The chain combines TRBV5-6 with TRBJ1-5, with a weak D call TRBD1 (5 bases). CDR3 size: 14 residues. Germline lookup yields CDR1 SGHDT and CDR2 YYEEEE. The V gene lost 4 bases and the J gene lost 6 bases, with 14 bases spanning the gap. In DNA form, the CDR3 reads TGTGCCAGCAGCGAGTTTCAGGGAGTTCAGCCCCAGCATTTT. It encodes CASSEFQGVQPQHF.

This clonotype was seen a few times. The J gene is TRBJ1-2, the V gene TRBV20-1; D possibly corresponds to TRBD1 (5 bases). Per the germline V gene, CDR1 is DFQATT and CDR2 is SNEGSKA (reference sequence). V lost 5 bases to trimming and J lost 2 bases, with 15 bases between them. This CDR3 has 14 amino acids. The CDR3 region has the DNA TGCAGTGCTGCACGGGGCACCTCAAACTATGGCTACACCTTC. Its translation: CSAARGTSNYGYTF.

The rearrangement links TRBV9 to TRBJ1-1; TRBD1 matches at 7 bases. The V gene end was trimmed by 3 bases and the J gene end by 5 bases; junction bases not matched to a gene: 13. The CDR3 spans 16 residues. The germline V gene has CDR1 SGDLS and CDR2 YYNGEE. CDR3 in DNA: TGTGCCAGCAGCGAAAGACAGGGACATGTTTTTACTGAAGCTTTCTTT. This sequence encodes CASSERQGHVFTEAFF.

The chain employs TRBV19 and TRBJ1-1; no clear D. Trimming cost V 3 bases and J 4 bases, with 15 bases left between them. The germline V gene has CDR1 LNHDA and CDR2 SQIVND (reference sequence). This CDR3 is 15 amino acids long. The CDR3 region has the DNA TGTGCCAGTAGTATCAGTCCCGTAGCGGGCACTGAAGCTTTCTTT. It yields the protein CASSISPVAGTEAFF.

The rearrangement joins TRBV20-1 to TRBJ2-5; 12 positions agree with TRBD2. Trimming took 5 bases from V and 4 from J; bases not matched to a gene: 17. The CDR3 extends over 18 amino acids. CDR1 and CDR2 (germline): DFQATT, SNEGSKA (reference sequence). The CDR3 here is CSAGELGSASGRVETQYF. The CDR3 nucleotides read TGCAGTGCTGGGGAACTGGGGTCGGCTAGCGGGAGGGTAGAGACCCAGTACTTC.

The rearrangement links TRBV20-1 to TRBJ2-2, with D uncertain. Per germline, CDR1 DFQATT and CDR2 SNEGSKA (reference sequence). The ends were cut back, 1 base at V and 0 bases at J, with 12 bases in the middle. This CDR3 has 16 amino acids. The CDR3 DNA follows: TGCAGTGCTAGAGCCGGGTGGCAGGCGAACACCGGGGAGCTGTTTTTT. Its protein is CSARAGWQANTGELFF.

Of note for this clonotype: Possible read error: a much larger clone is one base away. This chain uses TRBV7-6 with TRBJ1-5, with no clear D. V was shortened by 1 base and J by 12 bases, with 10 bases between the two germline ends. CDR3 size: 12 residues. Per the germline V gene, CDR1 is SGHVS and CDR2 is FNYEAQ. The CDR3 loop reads CASSLVGELQHF. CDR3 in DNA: TGTGCCAGCAGCTTAGTCGGTGAGCTCCAGCATTTT.

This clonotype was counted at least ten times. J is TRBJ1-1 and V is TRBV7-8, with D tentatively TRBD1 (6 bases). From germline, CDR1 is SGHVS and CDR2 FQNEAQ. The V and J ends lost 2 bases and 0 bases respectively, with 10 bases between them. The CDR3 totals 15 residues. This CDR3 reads CASSLQGTLNTEAFF. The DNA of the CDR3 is TGTGCCAGCAGCTTACAGGGGACCTTGAACACTGAAGCTTTCTTT.

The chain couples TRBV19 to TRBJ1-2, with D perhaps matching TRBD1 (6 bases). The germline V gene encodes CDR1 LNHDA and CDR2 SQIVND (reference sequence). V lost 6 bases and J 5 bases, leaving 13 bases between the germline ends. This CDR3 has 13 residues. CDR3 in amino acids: CASRVGTPYGYTF. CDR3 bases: TGTGCCAGTAGGGTTGGGACACCTTATGGCTACACCTTC.

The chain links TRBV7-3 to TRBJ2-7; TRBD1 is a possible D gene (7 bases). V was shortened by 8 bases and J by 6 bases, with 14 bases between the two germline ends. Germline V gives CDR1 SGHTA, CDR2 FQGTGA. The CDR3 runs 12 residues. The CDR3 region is CASGRGATEQYF. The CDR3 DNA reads TGTGCCAGCGGCAGGGGGGCAACCGAGCAGTACTTC. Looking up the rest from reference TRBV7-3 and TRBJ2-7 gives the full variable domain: GAGVSQTPSNKVTEKGKYVELRCDPISGHTALYWYRQSLGQGPEFLIYFQGTGAADDSGLPNDRFFAVRPEGSVSTLKIQRTERGDSAVYLCASGRGATEQYFGPGTRLTVT.